The text below deals with one T cell receptor beta chain. Using immunoSEQ multiplex PCR, the repertoire was profiled, and TCRdb retains in-frame clones only, with some absent. The data contain 250,000 to 350,000 clones, 86% of them singletons. This entry comes from a study of blood T cell repertoires in COVID-19. The CDR3 runs 20 residues. V lost 3 bases, J lost 5 bases, and 23 bases stayed unmatched. From germline, CDR1 is LNHDA and CDR2 SQIVND (reference sequence). Sequencing input: peripheral blood. The clonotype originates from a woman in her fifties or sixties with acute or convalescent COVID-19. The gene calls are TRBV19 and TRBJ2-5; 8 positions agree with TRBD2. CDR3 bases: TGTGCCAGTAGTATCCTAGCCCGGCGGGTGGGCGAGCGGGAGCTGGAGACCCAGTACTTC. It encodes CASSILARRVGERELETQYF. The full variable domain, in which reference TRBV19 and TRBJ2-5 provide the parts outside the CDR3, is DGGITQSPKYLFRKEGQNVTLSCEQNLNHDAMYWYRQDPGQGLRLIYYSQIVNDFQKGDIAEGYSVSREKKESFPLTVTSAQKNPTAFYLCASSILARRVGERELETQYFGPGTRLLVL.